This T cell receptor (beta chain) was retrieved from a study of pediatric ulcerative colitis. One to two pinch biopsies were taken from the rectum during colonoscopy. This CDR3 region has 16 residues. CDR1 and CDR2 from the germline V gene are LGHNA and YNFKEQ. V gave up 3 bases and J gave up 5 bases, with 18 bases separating them. Sequencing was at survey level. Sequencing depth was up to 500,000 reads per sample. Some clones are missing from TCRdb's copy, which holds only in-frame ones; the method was immunoSEQ multiplex PCR. The sample consists of approximately 40,000 clones, 75% of them appearing once.

The sequence was obtained from a boy younger than 18 with severe ulcerative colitis. The chain combines TRBV4-2 with TRBJ2-3; the D call may be TRBD1 or TRBD2 (7 bases each). The material sequenced was gut tissue. The CDR3, as DNA: TGTGCCAGCAGCCACGTCCTCAGGGGGGGCGGAGATACGCAGTATTTT. It specifies CASSHVLRGGGDTQYF.